This TCR beta chain was recorded in a study of CD8 T cells in Susac syndrome. RNA totalling about 0.5 to 1 ug underwent reverse transcription with random hexamers. TCRdb itself ran the immunoSEQ multiplex PCR reads through MiXCR, one entry per CDR3 protein. The sample lists more than 130,000 distinct CDR3 sequences; 94% were seen once. The CDR3 runs to 12 residues. CDR1 and CDR2 from the germline V gene are MGHDK and SYGVNS. Trimming left V 8 bases short and J 8 bases short, with 13 bases between. This clonotype originated in a human donor in good health. Sample: CD8+ T cells from PBMCs. The chain combines TRBV25-1 with TRBJ2-1; perhaps TRBD2 as D (6 bases). Here the CDR3 reads CASRPSVHEQFF. CDR3 nucleotides: TGTGCCAGCCGCCCTAGCGTCCATGAGCAGTTCTTC. The variable domain in full, with the rest retrieved from reference TRBV25-1 and TRBJ2-1, is EADIYQTPRYLVIGTGKKITLECSQTMGHDKMYWYQQDPGMELHLIHYSYGVNSTEKGDLSSESTVSRIRTEHFPLTLESARPSHTSQYLCASRPSVHEQFFGPGTRLTVL.